A single sample gave rise to the 28 T cell receptor beta chains below, sequenced in a study of cytomegalovirus exposure and HLA in healthy donors. PCR was performed using 60 Vbeta and 13 Jbeta primers. Sequenced by immunoSEQ multiplex PCR; TCRdb stores in-frame clones only, minus some. The repertoire holds about 180,000 clones, with less than 90% as singletons. Sequences were obtained from PBMCs. The receptors were gathered from a man younger than 40 in good health and CMV-seronegative.

The rearrangement links TRBV4-1 to TRBJ1-4; maybe TRBD1 (6 bases). Trimming removed 0 bases at V and 7 bases at J, with 12 bases between. The CDR3 is 15 amino acids. Germline CDR1 reads MGHRA; CDR2 reads YSYEKL. The CDR3 coding sequence is TGCGCCAGCAGCCAAGAATGGGGGCGCTTTGAAAAACTGTTTTTT. Translation: CASSQEWGRFEKLFF.

The chain has TRBV2 and TRBJ1-6; 8 bases align to TRBD1. The trim removed 6 bases at V and 6 bases at J, leaving 4 bases unmatched. The CDR3 runs to 14 residues. The germline gives CDR1 SNHLY, CDR2 FYNNEI. The CDR3 loop reads CASRNRGGNSPLHF. The CDR3 DNA reads as TGTGCCAGCAGGAACAGGGGGGGTAATTCACCCCTCCACTTT.

V usage is TRBV6-5 and J usage is TRBJ2-5; TRBD2 might be the D (6 bases). The CDR3 sequence is 14 residues long. V lost 6 bases and J lost 5, with 16 bases in between. Germline CDR1 is MNHEY and CDR2 is SVGAGI. The CDR3 sequence: CASRWRRGPETQYF. CDR3 nucleotides: TGTGCCAGCAGATGGCGGCGGGGTCCCGAGACCCAGTACTTC.

Comment on this clone: Other DNA sequences in this sample translate to the same CDR3. This chain connects TRBV7-9 to TRBJ2-1, with TRBD1 as a possible D gene (5 bases). The length of the CDR3 is 14 residues. CDR1 and CDR2 (germline): SEHNR, FQNEAQ (reference sequence). V was cut by 3 bases and J by 4 bases, with 10 bases left in between. This CDR3 reads CASSLAGIYNEQFF. The CDR3 DNA reads as TGTGCCAGCAGCTTGGCAGGGATATACAATGAGCAGTTCTTC.

About this clone: The junction shows a germline mismatch at one end, possibly a read error. V and J are TRBV7-9 and TRBJ2-5; maybe TRBD1 (5 bases). Germline V CDR1 and CDR2: SEHNR, FQNEAQ (reference sequence). The CDR3 covers 14 residues. The CDR3 reads CASSSITGREAQYF. As DNA, the CDR3 is TGTGCCAGCAGCTCCATCACAGGTCGAGAGGCCCAGTACTTC.

This clone came up a few times. V is TRBV7-9 and J is TRBJ2-3; D gene uncertain. The CDR3 sequence is 13 residues long. V was clipped by 2 bases and J by 4 bases, with 7 bases between them. CDR1 is SEHNR, CDR2 FQNEAQ, per germline (reference sequence). The CDR3 DNA reads as TGTGCCAGCAGCTTATCTCTCCCAGATACGCAGTATTTT. This translates into CASSLSLPDTQYF.

The chain is built from TRBV9 and TRBJ1-4; D is ambiguous. Germline values: CDR1 SGDLS, CDR2 YYNGEE. The CDR3 is made up of 13 amino acids. Deletions cut 3 bases from V and 8 bases from J, with 11 bases between. The CDR3 protein is CASSADSGEKLFF. Here the CDR3 DNA reads TGTGCCAGCAGCGCGGATTCGGGGGAAAAACTGTTTTTT.

The DNA of the CDR3 is TGTGCCAGCAGGCCCCAGGGGGCGAGCCACGAGCAGTACTTC. Encoded protein: CASRPQGASHEQYF. The chain combines TRBV6-5 with TRBJ2-7, with 8 bases identical to TRBD1. CDR3 length: 14 amino acids. Looked up from germline, CDR1 is MNHEY and CDR2 is SVGAGI. V lost 6 bases, J lost 5 bases, and 9 bases stayed unmatched.

The V and J genes are TRBV29-1 and TRBJ2-7, with a weak D call TRBD1 (5 bases). The CDR3 covers 15 residues. V dropped 1 base and J dropped 1 base, with 14 bases sitting between them. Per germline, CDR1 SQVTM and CDR2 ANQGSEA. Here the CDR3 reads CSVEGLGVGSYEQYF. CDR3 DNA sequence: TGCAGCGTTGAAGGGCTAGGGGTCGGTTCCTACGAGCAGTACTTC.

V and J are TRBV11-2 and TRBJ2-7; D is perhaps TRBD1 (7 bases). Germline V lookup: CDR1 SGHAT, CDR2 FQNNGV. The CDR3 totals 16 residues. V was cut by 4 bases and J by 0 bases, with 16 bases left in between. The CDR3 nucleotides read TGTGCCAGCAGCTCACGCGGGACAGTAAGCTCCTACGAGCAGTACTTC. Its translation is CASSSRGTVSSYEQYF.

The CDR3 spells CATRQGLSNQPQHF. Here the CDR3 DNA reads TGTGCCACCAGACAGGGTTTAAGCAATCAGCCCCAGCATTTT. The genes are TRBV2 and TRBJ1-5; 7 bases align to TRBD1. V was clipped by 10 bases and J by 1 base; unmatched bases: 7. Germline loops: CDR1 SNHLY, CDR2 FYNNEI. The CDR3 contains 14 residues.

Details on this clone: At one of its ends the junction is not consistent with the germline gene, which may arise from a read error. The CDR3 is CASSLGPRGPLTNTGELFF. CDR3 nucleotides: TGTGCTAGCAGCTTAGGGCCGCGAGGGCCCCTTACGAACACCGGGGAGCTGTTTTTT. The V gene is TRBV7-7, the J gene TRBJ2-2; perhaps TRBD2 as D (5 bases). The CDR3 runs 19 residues. Germline V gives CDR1 SSHAT, CDR2 FNYEAQ (reference sequence).

This chain links TRBV4-3 with TRBJ2-3; 7 bases are shared with TRBD2. This CDR3 region has 16 residues. J lost 1 base, V lost 7 bases, and 11 bases had no gene match. Per germline, CDR1 LGHNA and CDR2 YSLEER. The CDR3 sequence is CASTPELAWGTDTQYF. The CDR3 DNA follows: TGCGCCAGCACTCCAGAACTAGCGTGGGGCACAGATACGCAGTATTTT.

A single count supports this clone. The CDR3 does not end in the conserved phenylalanine or tryptophan, so this is likely a read error. This chain connects TRBV29-1 to TRBJ1-1, with a tentative D call TRBD1 (5 bases). There are 14 residues in the CDR3. The V end was cut by 3 bases, the J end by 3 bases, with 14 bases between. Germline assignment: CDR1 SQVTM and CDR2 ANQGSEA. For the CDR3, the DNA is TGCAGCGTTGATGACAGAGGAATCCACACTGAAGCTTTCCTT. It translates to CSVDDRGIHTEAFL.

This chain joins TRBV7-9 and TRBJ1-1, with D possibly being TRBD1 (5 bases). Germline lookup yields CDR1 SEHNR and CDR2 FQNEAQ (reference sequence). The CDR3 consists of 17 residues. The V end was cut by 4 bases, the J end by 1 base, with 19 bases between. The CDR3 nucleotides read TGTGCCAGCAGCTCATTAGGGGCGGGACTGCAGAACACTGAAGCTTTCTTT. It encodes CASSSLGAGLQNTEAFF.

The V call is TRBV18, the J call TRBJ2-5, with a tentative D call TRBD2 (5 bases). Trimming cost V 2 bases and J 4 bases, with 11 bases left between them. The CDR3 has 14 amino acids. Germline V CDR1 and CDR2: KGHSH, LQKENI. The CDR3 loop is CASSPERERETQYF. The CDR3 DNA follows: TGTGCCAGCTCACCAGAGAGGGAGCGAGAGACCCAGTACTTC.

This chain joins TRBV25-1 and TRBJ2-5, with D possibly being TRBD1 (6 bases). The V end was cut by 7 bases, the J end by 10 bases, with 13 bases between. The CDR3 has 11 residues. Germline CDR1 and CDR2: MGHDK and SYGVNS. The CDR3 DNA reads as TGTGCCAGCACGTACAGGGATGTCCAGTACTTC. It codes for CASTYRDVQYF. The full variable domain, in which reference TRBV25-1 and TRBJ2-5 provide the parts outside the CDR3, is EADIYQTPRYLVIGTGKKITLECSQTMGHDKMYWYQQDPGMELHLIHYSYGVNSTEKGDLSSESTVSRIRTEHFPLTLESARPSHTSQYLCASTYRDVQYFGPGTRLLVL.

The chain combines TRBV9 with TRBJ2-2, with TRBD1 matching over 8 bases. Germline CDR1 is SGDLS and CDR2 is YYNGEE. The CDR3 loop spans 15 amino acids. Trimming removed 5 bases from V and 1 base from J; junction bases left unmatched: 4. CDR3 loop: CASRAGTGNTGELFF. CDR3 coding DNA: TGTGCCAGCAGAGCCGGGACAGGGAACACCGGGGAGCTGTTTTTT.

V gene TRBV27 combines with J gene TRBJ2-3; unclear D gene. The CDR3 sequence is 13 residues long. The ends were cut back, 7 bases at V and 0 bases at J, with 8 bases in the middle. Germline V gene data show CDR1 as MNHEY and CDR2 as SMNVEV (reference sequence). As DNA, the CDR3 is TGTGCCAGCATTGCAACTAGCACAGATACGCAGTATTTT. Residues: CASIATSTDTQYF.

The CDR3 coding sequence is TGTGCCAGCAGCGCCTGTTGGACTAGCGGCACCCCCCCGAGCTCCTACAATGAGCAGTTCTTC. Its translation: CASSACWTSGTPPSSYNEQFF. The gene calls are TRBV21-1 and TRBJ2-1; the table names TRBD2, a call not compared with the DNA. TRBV21-1 is listed as a pseudogene. The CDR3 runs 21 residues.

V gene TRBV2 combines with J gene TRBJ1-2; D is uncertain. Trimming removed 2 bases at V and 1 base at J, with 8 bases between. Germline CDR1 is SNHLY and CDR2 is FYNNEI. The CDR3 runs to 14 residues. CDR3 in amino acids: CASSETDRNYGYTF. CDR3 bases: TGTGCCAGCAGTGAAACAGATCGTAACTATGGCTACACCTTC.

The chain uses TRBV28 and TRBJ1-6; 8 nucleotides align to TRBD1. This CDR3 has 15 amino acids. The ends lost 6 bases at V and 6 bases at J; junction bases unmatched: 7. CDR1 and CDR2 (germline): MDHEN, SYDVKM. The CDR3: CASRFGQGRNSPLHF. In DNA form, the CDR3 reads TGTGCCAGCAGGTTTGGACAGGGACGTAATTCACCCCTCCACTTT. The whole variable domain, filled in from reference TRBV28 and TRBJ1-6, reads DVKVTQSSRYLVKRTGEKVFLECVQDMDHENMFWYRQDPGLGLRLIYFSYDVKMKEKGDIPEGYSVSREKKERFSLILESASTNQTSMYLCASRFGQGRNSPLHFGNGTRLTVT.

The V and J genes are TRBV4-1 and TRBJ2-4, with D perhaps matching TRBD2 (5 bases). The V and J ends lost 1 base and 6 bases respectively, with 10 bases between them. The CDR3 runs to 14 residues. Germline values: CDR1 MGHRA, CDR2 YSYEKL. The CDR3 coding sequence is TGCGCCAGCAGCCAAGTCTTCCGGGGAAACATTCAGTACTTC. Protein sequence: CASSQVFRGNIQYF.

CDR3 nucleotide sequence: TGTGCCAGCAGCTTGGGGCTTCGGGGGGATCCTGAAGCTTTCTTT. The encoded protein is CASSLGLRGDPEAFF. The rearrangement links TRBV7-9 to TRBJ1-1; D possibly corresponds to TRBD1 (5 bases). The CDR3 loop spans 15 amino acids. The germline V gene encodes CDR1 SEHNR and CDR2 FQNEAQ (reference sequence). V was clipped by 3 bases and J by 6 bases, with 17 bases between them. Full variable domain (missing parts from reference TRBV7-9 and TRBJ1-1): DTGVSQNPRHKITKRGQNVTFRCDPISEHNRLYWYRQTLGQGPEFLTYFQNEAQLEKSRLLSDRFSAERPKGSFSTLEIQRTEQGDSAMYLCASSLGLRGDPEAFFGQGTRLTVV.

The chain employs TRBV29-1 and TRBJ1-2, with 11 nucleotides matching TRBD1. The CDR3 is 15 amino acids. V dropped 5 bases and J dropped 0; count of bases not matched to a gene: 5. CDR1 is SQVTM and CDR2 is ANQGSEA in the germline V gene. In DNA, the CDR3 is TGCAGCGTTCTCGGACAGGGGGCTTCTAACTATGGCTACACCTTC. Residues: CSVLGQGASNYGYTF.

The chain combines TRBV19 with TRBJ1-1; 7 nucleotides agree with TRBD1. The CDR3 spans 13 residues. Per the germline V gene, CDR1 is LNHDA and CDR2 is SQIVND (reference sequence). The J segment lost 6 bases and the V segment lost 7 bases, leaving 8 bases of the junction unmatched. CDR3 sequence (DNA): TGTGCCAGTATGGAGGGACAGTACGCTGAAGCTTTCTTT. Amino acids: CASMEGQYAEAFF.

The chain uses TRBV18 and TRBJ2-7; TRBD2 aligns across 11 bases. Trimming cost V 4 bases and J 3 bases; bases outside gene matches: 8. The germline CDR1 and CDR2 sequences are KGHSH and LQKENI. The CDR3 consists of 16 residues. The CDR3, as DNA: TGTGCCAGCTCACTCCTGACTAGCGGGGATCTCTACGAGCAGTACTTC. Protein: CASSLLTSGDLYEQYF. Looking up the rest from reference TRBV18 and TRBJ2-7 gives the full variable domain: NAGVMQNPRHLVRRRGQEARLRCSPMKGHSHVYWYRQLPEEGLKFMVYLQKENIIDESGMPKERFSAEFPKEGPSILRIQQVVRGDSAAYFCASSLLTSGDLYEQYFGPGTRLTVT.

This chain joins TRBV2 and TRBJ2-7, with a possible D match to TRBD1 (6 bases). Germline V CDR1 and CDR2: SNHLY, FYNNEI. Trimming left V 7 bases short and J 2 bases short, with 15 bases between. The CDR3 is made up of 14 amino acids. CDR3 sequence (DNA): TGTGCCAGCAAAGACCTACAGGGAGCCTACGAGCAGTACTTC. Its translation: CASKDLQGAYEQYF. Drawing the rest from reference TRBV2 and TRBJ2-7, the complete variable domain is EPEVTQTPSHQVTQMGQEVILRCVPISNHLYFYWYRQILGQKVEFLVSFYNNEISEKSEIFDDQFSVERPDGSNFTLKIRSTKLEDSAMYFCASKDLQGAYEQYFGPGTRLTVT.